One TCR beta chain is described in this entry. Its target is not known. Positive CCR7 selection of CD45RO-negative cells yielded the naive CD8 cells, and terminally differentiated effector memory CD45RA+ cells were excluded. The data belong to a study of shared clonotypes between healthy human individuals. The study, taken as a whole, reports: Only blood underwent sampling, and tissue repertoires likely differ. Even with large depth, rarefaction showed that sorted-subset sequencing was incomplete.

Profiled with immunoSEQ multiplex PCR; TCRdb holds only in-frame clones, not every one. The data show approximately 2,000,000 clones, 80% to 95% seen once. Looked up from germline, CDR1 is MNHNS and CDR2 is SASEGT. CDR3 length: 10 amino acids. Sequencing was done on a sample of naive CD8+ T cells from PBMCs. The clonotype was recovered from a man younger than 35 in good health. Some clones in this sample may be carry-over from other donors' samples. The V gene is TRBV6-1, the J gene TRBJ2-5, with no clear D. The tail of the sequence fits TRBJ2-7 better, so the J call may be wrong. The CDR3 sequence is CASKPYEQYF. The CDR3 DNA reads TGTGCCAGCAAACCCTACGAGCAGTACTTC.